Listed here are 18 T cell receptor beta chains from one sample, sequenced in a study of shared clonotypes between healthy human individuals. Produced via immunoSEQ multiplex PCR; TCRdb's table is partial and in-frame only. This sample yields some 1,400,000 clones, of which approximately 97% are seen a single time; more than 0.9% belongs to the top ten. Sequenced material: naive CD4+ T cells sorted from blood. This sample's subset: CD45RA+ positively selected. The receptor source for this set is a man aged 25-45 years in good health.

The genes are TRBV5-1 and TRBJ1-4; maybe TRBD1 (5 bases). Germline V gene sequence: CDR1 SGHRS, CDR2 YFSETQ. The CDR3 has 14 amino acids. Deletions cut 2 bases from V and 4 bases from J, with 9 bases between. The CDR3 loop is CASSFGGVNEKLFF. CDR3 in DNA: TGCGCCAGCAGCTTCGGGGGGGTTAATGAAAAACTGTTTTTT.

V gene TRBV18 combines with J gene TRBJ2-3; 10 nucleotides match TRBD1. J was trimmed by 4 bases and V by 6 bases; bases with no gene match: 4. The CDR3 is made up of 14 amino acids. Germline V gene lookup returns CDR1 KGHSH and CDR2 LQKENI. This chain's CDR3 is CASSSGTGADTQYF. The CDR3 coding sequence is TGTGCCAGCTCGTCCGGGACAGGGGCAGATACGCAGTATTTT.

The chain has TRBV27 and TRBJ1-1, with D maybe TRBD1 (5 bases). Trimming removed 7 bases from V and 11 bases from J, with 17 bases in between. The CDR3 loop spans 12 amino acids. CDR1 and CDR2 from the germline V gene are MNHEY and SMNVEV (reference sequence). The CDR3 DNA reads as TGTGCCAGCATCGGGGGGGGAAGTGGGGCTTTCTTT. As protein: CASIGGGSGAFF.

This rearrangement joins TRBV13 to TRBJ2-1, with D hard to call. Germline CDR1 PRHDT, CDR2 FYEKMQ (reference sequence). The germline V and J ends were trimmed by 2 bases and 8 bases, with 13 bases remaining between them. The CDR3 consists of 14 residues. In nucleotides, the CDR3 is TGTGCCAGCAGCTTATCCCCCCCTAGAGATGAGCAGTTCTTC. Amino acid sequence: CASSLSPPRDEQFF.

This chain joins TRBV4-3 and TRBJ2-1; D ambiguous. The ends were cut back, 0 bases at V and 10 bases at J, with 13 bases in the middle. Germline-derived CDR1 and CDR2 are LGHNA and YSLEER. The CDR3 loop spans 14 amino acids. The CDR3 region is CASSQDLGPVEQFF. In DNA form, the CDR3 reads TGCGCCAGCAGCCAAGACCTAGGACCGGTGGAGCAGTTCTTC.

The CDR3 here is CASSEGGTAANYGYTF. In nucleotides, the CDR3 is TGTGCCAGCAGTGAAGGGGGGACAGCAGCTAACTATGGCTACACCTTC. The J gene is TRBJ1-2, the V gene TRBV6-1; TRBD1 matches at 7 bases. The CDR3 spans 16 residues. The trim removed 1 base at V and 0 bases at J, leaving 5 bases unmatched. The V gene's germline CDR1 is MNHNS and CDR2 SASEGT.

V gene TRBV19 combines with J gene TRBJ2-6; 7 bases are shared with TRBD2. The CDR3 has 18 residues. With V trimmed by 3 bases and J by 1 base, 9 bases remained unmatched. The germline V gene has CDR1 LNHDA and CDR2 SQIVND (reference sequence). The DNA of the CDR3 is TGTGCCAGTAGTATGGCCGCTGGGAGGGGATCTGGGGCCAACGTCCTGACTTTC. This translates into CASSMAAGRGSGANVLTF.

V and J are TRBV21-1 and TRBJ1-5. TRBV21-1 is termed a pseudogene. CDR3 length: 13 residues. The CDR3 DNA follows: TGTGCCAGCACCGATGGGGGAGGTCAGCCCCAGCATTTT. Protein product: CASTDGGGQPQHF.

A note on this clone: Other nucleotide sequences from this sample produce the same CDR3. V is TRBV28 and J is TRBJ2-7; D gene uncertain. The CDR3 runs 12 residues. The V and J ends lost 6 bases and 3 bases respectively, with 9 bases between them. Germline loops: CDR1 MDHEN, CDR2 SYDVKM. The CDR3 is CASSLVYYEQYF. CDR3 DNA sequence: TGTGCCAGCAGCCTGGTCTACTACGAGCAGTACTTC.

The V gene is TRBV6-5, the J gene TRBJ2-7, with D possibly matching TRBD2 (6 bases). The germline CDR1 and CDR2 sequences are MNHEY and SVGAGI. This CDR3 region has 16 residues. The V end lost 2 bases, the J end lost 0 bases, and 14 bases lay between the germline ends. CDR3 sequence: CASSYSKREVSYEQYF. The CDR3 DNA is TGTGCCAGCAGTTACAGTAAGAGGGAGGTCTCCTACGAGCAGTACTTC.

The chain employs TRBV9 and TRBJ1-2, with D perhaps TRBD1 (5 bases). Trimming shortened V by 4 bases and J by 2 bases, and 9 bases separated the two germline ends. This CDR3 spans 13 amino acids. Per the germline V gene, CDR1 is SGDLS and CDR2 is YYNGEE. The CDR3, as DNA: TGTGCCAGCAGCCCCCGACAGAACTATGGCTACACCTTC. Translating it yields CASSPRQNYGYTF. The variable domain in full, with the rest retrieved from reference TRBV9 and TRBJ1-2, is DSGVTQTPKHLITATGQRVTLRCSPRSGDLSVYWYQQSLDQGLQFLIQYYNGEERAKGNILERFSAQQFPDLHSELNLSSLELGDSALYFCASSPRQNYGYTFGSGTRLTVV.

The gene calls are TRBV5-1 and TRBJ2-7, with 7 bases aligning to TRBD1. The CDR3 runs to 16 residues. Germline assignment: CDR1 SGHRS and CDR2 YFSETQ. Trimming cost V 0 bases and J 2 bases; bases outside gene matches: 8. For the CDR3, the DNA is TGCGCCAGCAGCTTGGCTGGGACAGCTGATACCTACGAGCAGTACTTC. It yields the protein CASSLAGTADTYEQYF.

The V call is TRBV27, the J call TRBJ2-7; D is possibly TRBD1 (6 bases). The CDR3 totals 15 residues. CDR1 and CDR2 (germline): MNHEY, SMNVEV (reference sequence). V was shortened by 4 bases and J by 3 bases, with 16 bases between the two germline ends. The CDR3 DNA reads TGTGCCAGCAGTTCGGCTCTGGGGGCCGTCTACGAGCAGTACTTC. This codes for CASSSALGAVYEQYF.

This chain joins TRBV10-3 and TRBJ1-2, with D perhaps TRBD1 (6 bases). Germline CDR1 reads ENHRY; CDR2 reads SYGVKD. The CDR3 loop spans 14 amino acids. V was cut by 4 bases and J by 4 bases, with 13 bases left in between. This CDR3 reads CAISAGRGVYGYTF. The DNA of the CDR3 is TGTGCCATCAGTGCTGGCAGGGGAGTCTATGGCTACACCTTC.

This clone was found a few times. The genes are TRBV30 and TRBJ2-7; a weak D match, TRBD1 (6 bases). The CDR3 sequence is 13 residues long. V was pared by 0 bases and J by 3 bases, with 9 bases between. CDR1 is GTSNPN, CDR2 SVGIG, per germline (reference sequence). CDR3 in DNA: TGTGCCTGGAGTGTACAAGGGGGCTACGAGCAGTACTTC. Translated: CAWSVQGGYEQYF.

Remarks on this clone: At the DNA level, this CDR3 is encoded by other sequences in the same sample as well. The chain is built from TRBV7-2 and TRBJ2-3, with D uncertain. In germline, CDR1 is SGHTA, CDR2 FQGNSA. This CDR3 has 11 amino acids. V gave up 5 bases and J gave up 4 bases, with 4 bases separating them. CDR3 DNA: TGTGCCAGCAGCCCAGCAGATACGCAGTATTTT. This translates into CASSPADTQYF. Combining the CDR3 with reference TRBV7-2 and TRBJ2-3 gives the whole variable domain GAGVSQSPSNKVTEKGKDVELRCDPISGHTALYWYRQSLGQGLEFLIYFQGNSAPDKSGLPSDRFSAERTGGSVSTLTIQRTQQEDSAVYLCASSPADTQYFGPGTRLTVL.

The chain employs TRBV5-5 and TRBJ2-3; tentatively, D is TRBD1 (6 bases). The germline V gene has CDR1 SGHKS and CDR2 YYEKEE (reference sequence). The CDR3 sequence is 14 residues long. V dropped 2 bases and J dropped 4 bases, with 11 bases sitting between them. CDR3 nucleotide sequence: TGTGCCAGCAGCTTTGGGACAAACTCAGATACGCAGTATTTT. This sequence encodes CASSFGTNSDTQYF.

The DNA of the CDR3 is TGTGCCAGTAGTATGCCCCTCCCTGGGGCAGGGGGTGTCAAAAACATTCAGTACTTC. As protein: CASSMPLPGAGGVKNIQYF. The J gene is TRBJ2-4, the V gene TRBV19, with 7 positions matching TRBD1. This CDR3 has 19 amino acids. The germline CDR1 and CDR2 sequences are LNHDA and SQIVND (reference sequence). V trimming: 3 bases; J trimming: 3 bases; junction bases outside the gene matches: 17.